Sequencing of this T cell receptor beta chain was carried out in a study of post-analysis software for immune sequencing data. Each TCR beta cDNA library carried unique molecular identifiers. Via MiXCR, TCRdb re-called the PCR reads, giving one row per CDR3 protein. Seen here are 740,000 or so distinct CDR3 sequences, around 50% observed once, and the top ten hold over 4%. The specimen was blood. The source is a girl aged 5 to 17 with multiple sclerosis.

The CDR3 sequence is CASSPGRQGELISYGYTF. For the CDR3, the DNA is TGTGCCAGCAGCCCAGGAAGACAGGGAGAACTCATCTCCTATGGCTACACCTTC. The J gene is TRBJ1-2, the V gene TRBV7-9, with 7 bases that match TRBD1. The germline CDR1 and CDR2 sequences are SEHNR and FQNEAQ (reference sequence). The CDR3 consists of 18 residues. J gave up 4 bases and V 5 bases, and 19 bases lay outside the gene matches.